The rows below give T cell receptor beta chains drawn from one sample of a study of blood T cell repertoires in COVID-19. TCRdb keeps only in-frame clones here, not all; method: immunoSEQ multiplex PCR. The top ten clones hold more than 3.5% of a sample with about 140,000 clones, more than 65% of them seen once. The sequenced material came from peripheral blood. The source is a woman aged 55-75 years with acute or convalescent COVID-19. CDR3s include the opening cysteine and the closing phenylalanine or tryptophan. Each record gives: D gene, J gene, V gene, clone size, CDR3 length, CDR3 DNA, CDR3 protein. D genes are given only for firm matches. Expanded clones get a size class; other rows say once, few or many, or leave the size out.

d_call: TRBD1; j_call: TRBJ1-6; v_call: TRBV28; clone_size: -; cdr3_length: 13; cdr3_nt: TGTGCCAGCATAGGGACAGCTAATTCACCCCTCCACTTT; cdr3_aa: CASIGTANSPLHF
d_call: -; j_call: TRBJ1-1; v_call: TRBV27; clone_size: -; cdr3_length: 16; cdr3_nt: TGTGCCAGCACGGCAGGGTTCGGCTCCATGAACACTGAAGCTTTCTTT; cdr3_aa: CASTAGFGSMNTEAFF
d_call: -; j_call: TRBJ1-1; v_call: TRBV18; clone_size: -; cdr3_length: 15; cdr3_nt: TGTGCCAGCTCACCTCGGACAGCCATGAACACTGAAGCTTTCTTT; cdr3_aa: CASSPRTAMNTEAFF
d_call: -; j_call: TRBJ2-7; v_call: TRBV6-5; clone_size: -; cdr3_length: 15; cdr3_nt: TGTGCCAGCAGTTACTCGCCCCAGGGCGCCTACGAGCAGTACTTC; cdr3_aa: CASSYSPQGAYEQYF
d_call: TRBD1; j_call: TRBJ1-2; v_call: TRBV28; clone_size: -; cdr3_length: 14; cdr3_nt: TGTGCCAGCAGTCCCTGGACAGGGGGGGATGGCTACACCTTC; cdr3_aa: CASSPWTGGDGYTF
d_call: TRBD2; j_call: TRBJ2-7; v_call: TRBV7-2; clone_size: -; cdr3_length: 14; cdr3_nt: TGTGCCAGCAGACGTCCAGCGGGGGGCCACGAGCAGTACTTC; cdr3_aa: CASRRPAGGHEQYF
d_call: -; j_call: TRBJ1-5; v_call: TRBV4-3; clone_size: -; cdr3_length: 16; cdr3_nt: TGCGCCAGCAGCCAAGATGGCAGGGCGCGCAATCAGCCCCAGCATTTT; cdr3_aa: CASSQDGRARNQPQHF
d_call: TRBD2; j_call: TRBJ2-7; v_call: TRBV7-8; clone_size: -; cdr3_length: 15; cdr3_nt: TGTGCCAGCAGCATACTTAGCGGGTTCTCCTACGAGCAGTACTTC; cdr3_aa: CASSILSGFSYEQYF
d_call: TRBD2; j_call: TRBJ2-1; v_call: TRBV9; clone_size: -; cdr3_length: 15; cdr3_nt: TGTGCCAGCAGCGTTGCGGGAGCTGGCTACAATGAGCAGTTCTTC; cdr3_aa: CASSVAGAGYNEQFF
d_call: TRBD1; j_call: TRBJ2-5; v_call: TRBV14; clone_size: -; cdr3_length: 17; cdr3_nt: TGTGCCAGCAGCCAAGAGACCGGACAGGGCTTACAAGAGACCCAGTACTTC; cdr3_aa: CASSQETGQGLQETQYF
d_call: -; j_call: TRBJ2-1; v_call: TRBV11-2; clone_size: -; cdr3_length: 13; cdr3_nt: TGTGCCAGCAGCTTAGCCTCTATTAATGAGCAGTTCTTC; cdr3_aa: CASSLASINEQFF
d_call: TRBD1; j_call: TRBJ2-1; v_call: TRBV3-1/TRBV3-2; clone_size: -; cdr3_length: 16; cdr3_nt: TGTGCCAGCAGCCCAAAGGGGGACAGGGGATACAATGAGCAGTTCTTC; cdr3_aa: CASSPKGDRGYNEQFF
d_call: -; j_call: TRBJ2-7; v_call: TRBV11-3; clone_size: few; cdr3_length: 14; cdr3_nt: TGTGCCAGCAGCTCAACGACAGCCTCCTACGAGCAGTACTTC; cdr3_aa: CASSSTTASYEQYF
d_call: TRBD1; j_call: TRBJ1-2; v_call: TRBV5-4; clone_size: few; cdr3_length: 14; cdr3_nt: TGTGCCAGCAGCGTGGGACAGGGAGGTCCTGGCTACACCTTC; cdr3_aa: CASSVGQGGPGYTF
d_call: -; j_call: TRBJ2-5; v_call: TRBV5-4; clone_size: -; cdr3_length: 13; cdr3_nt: TGTGCCAGCAGCTTGGTAGATCAAGAGACCCAGTACTTC; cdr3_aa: CASSLVDQETQYF
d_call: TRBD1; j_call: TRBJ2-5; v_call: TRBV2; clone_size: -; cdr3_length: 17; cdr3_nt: TGTGCCAGCAGAGCCGGGACAGGGGGACTAGGGGGAGAGACCCAGTACTTC; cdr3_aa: CASRAGTGGLGGETQYF
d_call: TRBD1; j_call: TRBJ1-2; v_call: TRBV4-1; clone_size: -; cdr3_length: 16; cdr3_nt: TGCGCCAGCAGCCATGTCCTGGACAGGGCAAGCTATGGCTACACCTTC; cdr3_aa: CASSHVLDRASYGYTF
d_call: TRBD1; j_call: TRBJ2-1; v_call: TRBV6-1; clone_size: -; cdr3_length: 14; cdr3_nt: TGTGCCAGCAGTGACAGGGGGCCCTACAATGAGCAGTTCTTC; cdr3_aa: CASSDRGPYNEQFF
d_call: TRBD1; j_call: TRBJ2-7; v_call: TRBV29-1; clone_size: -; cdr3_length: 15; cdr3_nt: TGCAGCGTTAATGGAGCGGGACAGGGGCTCTACGAGCAGTACTTC; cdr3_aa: CSVNGAGQGLYEQYF
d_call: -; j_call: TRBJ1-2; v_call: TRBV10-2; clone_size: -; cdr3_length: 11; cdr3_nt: TGCGCCAGCAGTGAAAGGGGTCGTGACACCTTC; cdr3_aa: CASSERGRDTF
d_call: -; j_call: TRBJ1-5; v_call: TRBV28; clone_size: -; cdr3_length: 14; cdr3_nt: TGTGCCAGCAGTTCAATACGGAGATATCCATCCCAGCATTTT; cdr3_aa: CASSSIRRYPSQHF
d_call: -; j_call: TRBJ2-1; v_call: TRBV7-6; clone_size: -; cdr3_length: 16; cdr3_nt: TGTGCCAGCAGCCCGACTAGTGGTTTATCCTACAATGAGCAGTTCTTC; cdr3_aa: CASSPTSGLSYNEQFF
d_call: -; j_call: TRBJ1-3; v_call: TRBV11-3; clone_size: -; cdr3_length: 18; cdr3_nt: TGTGCCAGCAGCTTAGGAGGCTTTAGCGGAGGTTCTGGAAACACCATATATTTT; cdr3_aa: CASSLGGFSGGSGNTIYF
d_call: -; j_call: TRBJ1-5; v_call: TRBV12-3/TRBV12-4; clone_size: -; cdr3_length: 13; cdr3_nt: TGTGCCAGCAGTTTTCAGGGGAATCAGCCCCAGCATTTT; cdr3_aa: CASSFQGNQPQHF
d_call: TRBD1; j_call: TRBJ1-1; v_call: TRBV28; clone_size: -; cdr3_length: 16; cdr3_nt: TGTGCCAGCAGTTTTCAATGGGGGACAGGGGACACTGAAGCTTTCTTT; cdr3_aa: CASSFQWGTGDTEAFF
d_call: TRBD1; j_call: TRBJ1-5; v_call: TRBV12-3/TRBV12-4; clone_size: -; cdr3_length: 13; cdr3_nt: TGTGCCAGCAGTCAGGACAGGGATCAGCCCCAGCATTTT; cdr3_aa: CASSQDRDQPQHF
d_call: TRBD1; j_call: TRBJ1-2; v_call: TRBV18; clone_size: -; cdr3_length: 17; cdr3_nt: TGTGCCAGCTCACCGGCCGGGACAGGTTCTTTTGGAAGGTTCTACACCTTC; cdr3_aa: CASSPAGTGSFGRFYTF
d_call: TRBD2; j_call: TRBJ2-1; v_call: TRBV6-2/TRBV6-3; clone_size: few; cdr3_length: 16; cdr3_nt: TGTGCCAGCAGTTACTCGGGACTAGCGGGAGGTGGTGAGCAGTTCTTC; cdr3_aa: CASSYSGLAGGGEQFF
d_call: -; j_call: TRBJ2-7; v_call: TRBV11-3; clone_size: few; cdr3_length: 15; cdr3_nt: TGTGCCAGCAGCCGAGGAATAATCGATTCCTACGAGCAGTACTTC; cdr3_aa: CASSRGIIDSYEQYF
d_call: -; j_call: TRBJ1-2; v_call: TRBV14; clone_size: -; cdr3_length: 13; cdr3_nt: TGTGCCAGCAGCCAAGAGGCCGTCTATGGCTACACCTTC; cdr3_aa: CASSQEAVYGYTF
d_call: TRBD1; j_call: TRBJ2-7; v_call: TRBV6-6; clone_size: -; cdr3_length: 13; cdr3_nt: TGTGCCAGCAGTAAGGGACAGTACTACGAGCAGTACTTC; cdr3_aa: CASSKGQYYEQYF
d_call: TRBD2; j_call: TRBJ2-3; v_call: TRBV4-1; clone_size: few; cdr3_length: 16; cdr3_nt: TGCGCCAGCAGCAACTTGGGGAGGGCCGATCGAGATACGCAGTATTTT; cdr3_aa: CASSNLGRADRDTQYF
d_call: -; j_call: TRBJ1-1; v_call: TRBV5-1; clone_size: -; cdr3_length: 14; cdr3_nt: TGCGCCAGCAGCTCCTTAGACAGGAACACTGAAGCTTTCTTT; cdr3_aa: CASSSLDRNTEAFF
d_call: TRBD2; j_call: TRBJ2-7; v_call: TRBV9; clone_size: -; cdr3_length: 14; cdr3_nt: TGTGCCAGCAGCGTCAGGGAGGGAAGCTACGAGCAGTACTTC; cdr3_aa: CASSVREGSYEQYF
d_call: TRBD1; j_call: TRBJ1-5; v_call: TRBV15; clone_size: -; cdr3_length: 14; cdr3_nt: TGTGCCACCAGCCGAGACAGGGTAAATCAGCCCCAGCATTTT; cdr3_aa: CATSRDRVNQPQHF
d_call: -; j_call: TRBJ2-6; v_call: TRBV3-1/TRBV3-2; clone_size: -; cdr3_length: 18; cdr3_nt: TGTGCCAGCAGCCACCCAGGGGCGTATACCTCTGGGGCCAACGTCCTGACTTTC; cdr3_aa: CASSHPGAYTSGANVLTF
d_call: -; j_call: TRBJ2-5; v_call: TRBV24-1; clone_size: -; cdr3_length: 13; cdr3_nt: TGTGCCACCAGTGACCAATACCAAGAGACCCAGTACTTC; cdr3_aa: CATSDQYQETQYF
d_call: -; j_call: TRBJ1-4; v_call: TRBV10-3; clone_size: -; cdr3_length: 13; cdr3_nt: TGTGCCATCAGGGGAGCAGACAATGAAAAACTGTTTTTT; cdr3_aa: CAIRGADNEKLFF
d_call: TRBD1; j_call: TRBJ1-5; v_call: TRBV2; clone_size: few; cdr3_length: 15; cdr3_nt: TGTGCCAGCAGTCCACAGGGGGCAGGTGGTCAGCCCCAGCATTTT; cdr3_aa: CASSPQGAGGQPQHF
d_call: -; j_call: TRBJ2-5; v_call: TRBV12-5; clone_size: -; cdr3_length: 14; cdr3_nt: TGTGCTAGTGGTTTGGGACAGGTCGGGGAGACCCAGTACTTC; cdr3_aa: CASGLGQVGETQYF
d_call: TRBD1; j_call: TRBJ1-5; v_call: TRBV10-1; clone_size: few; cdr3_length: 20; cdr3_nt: TGCGCCAGCTCGCTCTGGACAGGGACGAGTACTGTGTGGAGCAATCAGCCCCAGCATTTT; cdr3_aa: CASSLWTGTSTVWSNQPQHF
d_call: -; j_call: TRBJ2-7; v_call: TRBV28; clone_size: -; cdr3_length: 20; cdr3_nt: TGTGCCAGCAGTCCCCGTCGGACAGGGGGGGAGAAGCGGGAGGGCTACGAGCAGTACTTC; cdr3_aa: CASSPRRTGGEKREGYEQYF